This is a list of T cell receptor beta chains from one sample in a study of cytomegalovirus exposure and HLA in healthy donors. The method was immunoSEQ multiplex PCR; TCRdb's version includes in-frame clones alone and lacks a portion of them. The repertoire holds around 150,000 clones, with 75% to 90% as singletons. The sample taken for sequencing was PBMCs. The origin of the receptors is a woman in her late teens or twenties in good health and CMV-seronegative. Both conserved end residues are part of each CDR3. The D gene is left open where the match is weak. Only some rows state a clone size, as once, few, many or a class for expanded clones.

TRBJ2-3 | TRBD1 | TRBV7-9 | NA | CASSFLGQGNTQYF | TGTGCCAGCAGCTTTCTTGGACAGGGTAATACGCAGTATTTT
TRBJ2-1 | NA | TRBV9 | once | CASSVRQGDEQFF | TGTGCCAGCAGCGTACGGCAGGGCGATGAGCAGTTCTTC
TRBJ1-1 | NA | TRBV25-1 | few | CASNHYASNTEAFF | TGTGCCAGCAATCACTACGCTTCGAACACTGAAGCTTTCTTT
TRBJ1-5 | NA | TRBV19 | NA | CASSRSTASNQPQHF | TGTGCCAGTAGCCGAAGTACAGCTTCAAATCAGCCCCAGCATTTT
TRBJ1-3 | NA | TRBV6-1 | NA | CASSEAVGSGNTIYF | TGTGCCAGCAGTGAAGCAGTCGGTTCTGGAAACACCATATATTTT
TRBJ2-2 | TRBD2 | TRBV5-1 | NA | CASSFTSGGIRPGELFF | TGCGCCAGCAGCTTTACTAGCGGGGGTATCCGACCCGGGGAGCTGTTTTTT
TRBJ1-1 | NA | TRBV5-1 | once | CASSLGSNTEAFF | TGCGCCAGCAGCTTGGGGAGTAACACTGAAGCTTTCTTT
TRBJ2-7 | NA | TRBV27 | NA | CASSFSGYIGDEQYF | TGTGCCAGCAGTTTTTCAGGGTATATCGGCGACGAGCAGTACTTC
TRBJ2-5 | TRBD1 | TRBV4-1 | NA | CASSPRTGEETQYF | TGCGCCAGCAGCCCGCGGACAGGGGAAGAGACCCAGTACTTC
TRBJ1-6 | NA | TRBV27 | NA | CASGEQGRNSPLHF | TGTGCCAGCGGGGAACAGGGAAGGAATTCACCCCTCCACTTT
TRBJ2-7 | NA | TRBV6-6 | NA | CASSYSRPSDEQYF | TGTGCCAGCAGTTACTCGAGGCCCTCAGACGAGCAGTACTTC
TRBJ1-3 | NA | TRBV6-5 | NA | CASRGGVSGNTIYF | TGTGCCAGCCGAGGAGGGGTCTCTGGAAACACCATATATTTT
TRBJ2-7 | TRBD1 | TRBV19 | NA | CASAPGQGWTEQYF | TGTGCCAGTGCTCCGGGACAGGGGTGGACCGAGCAGTACTTC
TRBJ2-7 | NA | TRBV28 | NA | CASSLSGALWGYEQYF | TGTGCCAGCAGTTTATCAGGGGCCCTTTGGGGCTACGAGCAGTACTTC
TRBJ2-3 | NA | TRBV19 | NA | CASSDGGGGLPDTQYF | TGTGCCAGTAGCGACGGTGGGGGGGGCCTGCCAGATACGCAGTATTTT
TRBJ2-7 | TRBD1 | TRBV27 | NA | CASSPSDRADEQYF | TGTGCCAGCAGCCCTTCGGACAGGGCAGACGAGCAGTACTTC
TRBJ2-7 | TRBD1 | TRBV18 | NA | CASSPRTGFSYEQYF | TGTGCCAGCTCACCTAGGACAGGGTTCTCCTACGAGCAGTACTTC
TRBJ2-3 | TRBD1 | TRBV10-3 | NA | CAISENRGTSTDTQYF | TGTGCCATCAGTGAGAACAGGGGAACTAGCACAGATACGCAGTATTTT
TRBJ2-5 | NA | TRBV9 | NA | CASKGHASPRETQYF | TGTGCCAGTAAGGGACACGCATCCCCCCGAGAGACCCAGTACTTC
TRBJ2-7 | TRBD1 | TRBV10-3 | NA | CAISRNGQGAYEQYF | TGTGCCATCAGCCGCAATGGACAGGGGGCCTACGAGCAGTACTTC
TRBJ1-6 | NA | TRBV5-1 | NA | CASSLGQGRNSPLHF | TGCGCCAGCAGCTTGGGCCAGGGCAGGAATTCACCCCTCCACTTT
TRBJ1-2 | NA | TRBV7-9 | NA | CASSLDIGGAYGYTF | TGTGCCAGCAGCTTAGACATCGGCGGGGCTTATGGCTACACCTTC
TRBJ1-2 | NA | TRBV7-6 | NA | CASSPGFGYTF | TGTGCCAGCAGCCCAGGGTTCGGCTACACCTTC
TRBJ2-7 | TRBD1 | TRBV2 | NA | CASSEAPGQFYEQYF | TGTGCCAGCAGTGAAGCGCCGGGACAGTTCTACGAGCAGTACTTC